These 29 T cell receptor beta chains came from one sample sequenced in a study of blood T cell repertoires in COVID-19. Generated by immunoSEQ multiplex PCR, the TCRdb table keeps only in-frame clones and is missing some. The sample contains a few hundred thousand clones, about 90% of which appear only once. Sequences were obtained from PBMCs or T cells enriched from blood (not recorded which). These receptors came from a man in his forties in a cohort exposed to, infected with or recovered from COVID-19 (not recorded which).

This sequence joins TRBV28 and TRBJ1-5, with D possibly being TRBD1 (6 bases). With 6 bases removed from V and 4 bases from J, the gap between germline ends came to 13 bases. This CDR3 spans 14 amino acids. The germline V gene has CDR1 MDHEN and CDR2 SYDVKM. CDR3 loop: CASRSGHRNQPQHF. CDR3 nucleotide sequence: TGTGCCAGCAGGTCGGGACACCGTAATCAGCCCCAGCATTTT.

The chain combines TRBV6-1 with TRBJ1-1; D uncertain. Germline assignment: CDR1 MNHNS and CDR2 SASEGT. CDR3 length: 15 residues. Trimming left V 0 bases short and J 2 bases short, with 10 bases between. This CDR3 reads CASSEARLTNTEAFF. The CDR3 coding sequence is TGTGCCAGCAGTGAAGCGAGGTTAACTAACACTGAAGCTTTCTTT.

This rearrangement joins TRBV20-1 to TRBJ1-3; D uncertain. Germline V gene lookup returns CDR1 DFQATT and CDR2 SNEGSKA (reference sequence). V was shortened by 3 bases and J by 1 base, with 10 bases between the two germline ends. CDR3 length: 14 amino acids. The CDR3 bases are TGCAGTGCTAGTAACAGTCTTTCTGGAAACACCATATATTTT. Translation gives CSASNSLSGNTIYF.

CDR3 coding DNA: TGTGCCAGCAGCTTAGCGTCACAGAGCTCCTACAATGAGCAGTTCTTC. Its translation: CASSLASQSSYNEQFF. The chain carries TRBV7-2 and TRBJ2-1; D is unresolved. Germline assignment: CDR1 SGHTA and CDR2 FQGNSA. Trimming removed 0 bases at V and 0 bases at J, with 9 bases between. This CDR3 contains 16 residues.

The V gene is TRBV5-1, the J gene TRBJ1-3, with TRBD1 matching 7 bases. V was pared by 4 bases and J by 1 base, with 8 bases of the junction left unmatched. Germline-derived CDR1 and CDR2 are SGHRS and YFSETQ. This CDR3 is built from 16 residues. The CDR3 here is CASSRLTGSSGNTIYF. CDR3 DNA sequence: TGCGCCAGCAGCCGATTGACAGGGAGTTCTGGAAACACCATATATTTT.

This chain links TRBV11-2 with TRBJ2-1, with D unresolved. Germline V CDR1 and CDR2: SGHAT, FQNNGV. V gave up 6 bases and J gave up 6 bases, with 21 bases separating them. There are 16 residues in the CDR3. CDR3 in amino acids: CASSLPFTPVGNEQFF. In nucleotides, the CDR3 is TGTGCCAGCAGTTTACCTTTCACTCCGGTTGGCAATGAGCAGTTCTTC.

V and J are TRBV29-1 and TRBJ1-1; 10 positions match TRBD1. This CDR3 is built from 14 residues. Germline CDR1 is SQVTM and CDR2 is ANQGSEA. V lost 7 bases, J lost 6 bases, and 11 bases stayed unmatched. The CDR3 sequence: CSAGLGQGTAEAFF. The CDR3 region has the DNA TGCAGCGCCGGATTGGGACAGGGGACAGCTGAAGCTTTCTTT.

This chain joins TRBV30 and TRBJ2-7; D is undetermined. This CDR3 has 12 amino acids. Germline V lookup: CDR1 GTSNPN, CDR2 SVGIG (reference sequence). V was shortened by 0 bases and J by 3 bases, with 6 bases between the two germline ends. CDR3 residues: CAWSVSIYEQYF. In DNA form, the CDR3 reads TGTGCCTGGAGTGTATCCATCTACGAGCAGTACTTC.

V gene TRBV5-1 combines with J gene TRBJ1-1; unclear D gene. This CDR3 spans 13 amino acids. Germline lookup yields CDR1 SGHRS and CDR2 YFSETQ. V was trimmed by 4 bases and J by 0 bases, leaving 7 bases between them. This CDR3 reads CASSGPMNTEAFF. The DNA for the CDR3 is TGCGCCAGCAGCGGGCCTATGAACACTGAAGCTTTCTTT.

The chain combines TRBV19 with TRBJ2-5, with D perhaps TRBD1 (6 bases). From germline, CDR1 is LNHDA and CDR2 SQIVND (reference sequence). V was shortened by 3 bases and J by 2 bases, with 13 bases between the two germline ends. The CDR3 totals 15 residues. The CDR3 DNA follows: TGTGCCAGTAGTATGCAGGGGATAATTCAAGAGACCCAGTACTTC. Its translation is CASSMQGIIQETQYF.

This chain uses TRBV5-1 with TRBJ1-1, with TRBD1 matching over 7 bases. Germline lookup yields CDR1 SGHRS and CDR2 YFSETQ. This CDR3 contains 13 residues. V was pared by 5 bases and J by 6 bases, with 7 bases of the junction left unmatched. CDR3 sequence reads: CASRPTGFAEAFF. CDR3 DNA: TGCGCCAGCAGACCGACAGGGTTCGCTGAAGCTTTCTTT.

This clone was seen more than once but under ten times. The V gene is TRBV3-1 (or the pseudogene TRBV3-2), the J gene TRBJ2-7, with TRBD2 matching over 8 bases. Germline trimming cut 0 bases from V and 2 bases from J; bases unmatched to any gene: 6. The CDR3 length is 16 residues. CDR1 LGHDT and CDR2 YNNKEL come from the germline V gene (reference sequence). The CDR3 sequence: CASSQDPSGRTYEQYF. The CDR3 bases are TGTGCCAGCAGCCAAGATCCCAGCGGGAGAACCTACGAGCAGTACTTC.

The chain uses TRBV5-5 and TRBJ1-4; TRBD1 matches at 7 bases. Trimming cost V 4 bases and J 2 bases; bases outside gene matches: 8. CDR3 length: 16 amino acids. Germline V gives CDR1 SGHKS, CDR2 YYEKEE (reference sequence). The CDR3 here is CASSENRGGTNEKLFF. In DNA form, the CDR3 reads TGTGCCAGCAGCGAAAACAGGGGTGGGACTAATGAAAAACTGTTTTTT.

This sequence joins TRBV6-5 and TRBJ1-6, with no clear D. The V gene lost 2 bases and the J gene lost 10 bases, with 12 bases spanning the gap. Germline-derived CDR1 and CDR2 are MNHEY and SVGAGI. CDR3 size: 14 residues. CDR3 sequence (DNA): TGTGCCAGCAGTTACCAGCGGGGAGGCTCACCCCTCCACTTT. As protein: CASSYQRGGSPLHF.

This clone was counted only a few times. The rearrangement links TRBV6-5 to TRBJ2-7, with 8 bases identical to TRBD1. The CDR3 is 14 residues long. The germline V gene encodes CDR1 MNHEY and CDR2 SVGAGI. V gave up 5 bases and J gave up 4 bases; unmatched junction bases: 7. The CDR3 here is CASSHRDRSYEQYF. DNA for the CDR3: TGTGCCAGCAGTCACCGGGACAGGAGTTACGAGCAGTACTTC.

This chain connects TRBV9 to TRBJ1-2; D uncertain. Germline assignment: CDR1 SGDLS and CDR2 YYNGEE. V lost 4 bases to trimming and J lost 4 bases, with 8 bases between them. The CDR3 spans 12 residues. CDR3 sequence: CASSSNPYGYTF. CDR3 bases: TGTGCCAGCAGCTCCAATCCCTATGGCTACACCTTC.

The chain carries TRBV11-2 and TRBJ2-5; TRBD1 might be the D (6 bases). Germline CDR1 SGHAT, CDR2 FQNNGV. Trimming cost V 4 bases and J 0 bases, with 12 bases left between them. This CDR3 region has 15 residues. This CDR3 reads CASSSIRGNQETQYF. In nucleotides, the CDR3 is TGTGCCAGCAGCTCAATAAGGGGGAACCAAGAGACCCAGTACTTC.

The rearrangement links TRBV7-9 to TRBJ1-6; TRBD1 aligns across 10 bases. V lost 2 bases and J lost 7; bases outside the gene matches: 2. This CDR3 has 15 residues. CDR1 is SEHNR, CDR2 FQNEAQ, per germline (reference sequence). CDR3 sequence reads: CASSLQGQGNSPLHF. As DNA, the CDR3 is TGTGCCAGCAGCTTACAGGGACAGGGGAATTCACCCCTCCACTTT.

The chain couples TRBV11-2 to TRBJ2-7; TRBD2 agrees at 7 bases. The germline V gene encodes CDR1 SGHAT and CDR2 FQNNGV. After removal of 5 bases from V and 6 bases from J, the junction contained 4 bases not matched to a gene. The CDR3 is made up of 12 amino acids. CDR3 nucleotide sequence: TGTGCCAGCAGCGGGAGGGCTGGCGAGCAGTACTTC. Translation gives CASSGRAGEQYF.

This rearrangement joins TRBV27 to TRBJ1-1; D perhaps matches TRBD1 (5 bases). CDR3 length equals 13 residues. V lost 8 bases, J lost 5 bases, and 15 bases lay in between. The germline CDR1 and CDR2 sequences are MNHEY and SMNVEV (reference sequence). Here the CDR3 DNA reads TGTGCCAGCCGTCCGCAGGGCCCTACTGAAGCTTTCTTT. It specifies CASRPQGPTEAFF.

The chain employs TRBV5-1 and TRBJ1-1; D might be TRBD1 (5 bases). The CDR3 has 16 amino acids. The V gene lost 0 bases and the J gene lost 0 bases, with 12 bases spanning the gap. The V gene's germline CDR1 is SGHRS and CDR2 YFSETQ. This chain's CDR3 is CASSLDSIGVNTEAFF. The CDR3 region has the DNA TGCGCCAGCAGCTTGGATAGTATAGGGGTGAACACTGAAGCTTTCTTT.

This chain joins TRBV27 and TRBJ2-7; D is perhaps TRBD2 (7 bases). The CDR3 spans 16 residues. Germline loops: CDR1 MNHEY, CDR2 SMNVEV (reference sequence). V was shortened by 0 bases and J by 0 bases, with 12 bases between the two germline ends. The CDR3 nucleotides read TGTGCCAGCAGTTTATCGGGGGGGGCGGTCTCCTACGAGCAGTACTTC. It specifies CASSLSGGAVSYEQYF.

V usage is TRBV15 and J usage is TRBJ2-1; TRBD2 matches at 7 bases. The CDR3 length is 13 residues. The V segment lost 6 bases and the J segment 4 bases; nucleotides outside the gene matches: 3. From germline, CDR1 is LNHNV and CDR2 YYDKDF (reference sequence). The CDR3 DNA reads TGTGCCACCAGAGGACTAGATTACAATGAGCAGTTCTTC. Protein: CATRGLDYNEQFF.

The chain is built from TRBV10-2 and TRBJ1-1; TRBD1 might be the D (5 bases). V lost 2 bases and J lost 0, with 7 bases in between. This CDR3 contains 14 residues. Germline assignment: CDR1 WSHSY and CDR2 SAAADI. CDR3 bases: TGCGCCAGCAGTGAGGGGGGGTTGAACACTGAAGCTTTCTTT. Its translation: CASSEGGLNTEAFF.

This clone occurred once. The chain has TRBV19 and TRBJ1-2; 7 bases are a match to TRBD1. The CDR3 covers 14 residues. CDR1 is LNHDA, CDR2 SQIVND, per germline (reference sequence). V shed 5 bases and J 7 bases; nucleotides not matched to a gene: 10. The CDR3 spells CASSSPRGLLGYTF. The CDR3 DNA is TGTGCCAGTAGTTCTCCCAGGGGGTTGCTTGGCTACACCTTC. Based on the CDR3 plus reference TRBV19 and TRBJ1-2, the full variable domain is DGGITQSPKYLFRKEGQNVTLSCEQNLNHDAMYWYRQDPGQGLRLIYYSQIVNDFQKGDIAEGYSVSREKKESFPLTVTSAQKNPTAFYLCASSSPRGLLGYTFGSGTRLTVV.

The V call is TRBV28, the J call TRBJ2-3; 10 nucleotides match TRBD2. The CDR3 sequence is 15 residues long. CDR1 MDHEN and CDR2 SYDVKM come from the germline V gene. With V trimmed by 5 bases and J by 2 bases, 4 bases remained unmatched. The CDR3 loop reads CASSGSGRITDTQYF. The CDR3 coding sequence is TGTGCCAGCAGTGGTAGCGGGAGGATCACAGATACGCAGTATTTT.

The rearrangement joins TRBV11-2 to TRBJ1-3, with D maybe TRBD1 (6 bases). This CDR3 spans 15 amino acids. Germline lookup yields CDR1 SGHAT and CDR2 FQNNGV. V shed 3 bases and J shed 4 bases, with 13 bases lying between them. The CDR3 is CASSLQQGTGNTIYF. CDR3 DNA sequence: TGTGCCAGCAGCTTGCAACAGGGTACGGGAAACACCATATATTTT. Full variable domain (remainder filled in from reference TRBV11-2 and TRBJ1-3): EAGVAQSPRYKIIEKRQSVAFWCNPISGHATLYWYQQILGQGPKLLIQFQNNGVVDDSQLPKDRFSAERLKGVDSTLKIQPAKLEDSAVYLCASSLQQGTGNTIYFGEGSWLTVV.

The chain combines TRBV7-9 with TRBJ2-7; no clear D. Trimming shortened V by 5 bases and J by 7 bases, and 21 bases separated the two germline ends. This CDR3 spans 15 amino acids. Germline V gives CDR1 SEHNR, CDR2 FQNEAQ (reference sequence). The CDR3 sequence is CASSPAGSLLREQYF. The CDR3 region has the DNA TGTGCCAGCAGCCCAGCCGGATCCCTCCTCAGGGAGCAGTACTTC.

V and J are TRBV30 and TRBJ2-2; TRBD2 aligns across 11 bases. From germline, CDR1 is GTSNPN and CDR2 SVGIG (reference sequence). V trimming: 0 bases; J trimming: 5 bases; junction bases outside the gene matches: 2. This CDR3 has 15 residues. CDR3 nucleotides: TGTGCCTGGAGTGTATGGACTAGCGGGACCGGGGAGCTGTTTTTT. This encodes CAWSVWTSGTGELFF.